This T cell receptor (beta chain) was sequenced during a study of CD4 T cells in relation to SARS-CoV-2 and coronaviruses. Study as a whole: ViraFEST: approximately 10-day antigen culture of PBMCs, then TCR beta CDR3 sequencing. Study results and caveats: No crossreactivity against non-spike viral proteins was tested here.

This table comes from immunoSEQ multiplex PCR, and its TCRdb copy is limited to in-frame clones, with some not included. Among 30,000 to 45,000 clones listed, about four fifths were seen once. Naive and memory CD4+ T cells came from enriched cryopreserved PBMCs. About 10^5 naive or memory CD4+ cells were cultured with CEF peptides for approximately 11 days. Comment on this clone: Its antigen is unknown.

J gave up 3 bases and V 6 bases, and 5 bases lay outside the gene matches. There are 14 residues in the CDR3. Germline CDR1 and CDR2: LNHDA and SQIVND (reference sequence). Material for sequencing was naive CD4+ T cells from PBMCs, cultured in vitro. The subset: naive CD4+ T cells isolated by negative enrichment. The receptor comes from an adult with COVID-19. The chain has TRBV19 and TRBJ1-3, with 7 bases matching TRBD1. CDR3 sequence: CASRLQGNGNTIYF. Written as DNA, the CDR3 is TGTGCCAGTAGACTACAGGGGAATGGAAACACCATATATTTT.